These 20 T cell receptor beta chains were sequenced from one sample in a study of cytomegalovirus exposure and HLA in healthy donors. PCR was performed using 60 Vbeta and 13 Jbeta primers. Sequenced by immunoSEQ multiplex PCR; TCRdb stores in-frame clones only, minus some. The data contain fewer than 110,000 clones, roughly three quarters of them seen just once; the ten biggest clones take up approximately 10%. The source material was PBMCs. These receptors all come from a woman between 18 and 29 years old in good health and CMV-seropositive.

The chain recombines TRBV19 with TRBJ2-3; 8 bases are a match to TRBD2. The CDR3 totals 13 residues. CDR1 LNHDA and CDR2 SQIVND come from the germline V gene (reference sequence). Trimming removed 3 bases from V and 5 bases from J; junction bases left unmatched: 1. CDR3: CASSIAGGDTQYF. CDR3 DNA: TGTGCCAGTAGTATTGCGGGGGGAGATACGCAGTATTTT.

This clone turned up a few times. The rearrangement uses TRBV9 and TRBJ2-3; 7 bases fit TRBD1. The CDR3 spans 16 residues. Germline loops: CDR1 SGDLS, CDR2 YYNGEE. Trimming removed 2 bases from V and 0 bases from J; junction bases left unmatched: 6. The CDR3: CASSVAGGHSTDTQYF. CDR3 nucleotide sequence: TGTGCCAGCAGCGTTGCAGGGGGACATAGCACAGATACGCAGTATTTT.

CDR3 sequence reads: CASSPGLAVGSSYNEQFF. The DNA of the CDR3 is TGTGCCAGCTCCCCGGGACTAGCGGTTGGGAGCTCCTACAATGAGCAGTTCTTC. The V and J genes are TRBV7-9 and TRBJ2-1; 11 positions match TRBD2. Losses at the gene ends were 8 bases for V and 0 bases for J; bases not matched to a gene: 12. Germline loops: CDR1 SEHNR, CDR2 FQNEAQ (reference sequence). The CDR3 consists of 18 residues.

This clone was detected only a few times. The CDR3 nucleotides are TGTGCCAGCAGTGACGGGGTGGGCAATTCACCCCTCCACTTT. It is translated as CASSDGVGNSPLHF. V usage is TRBV6-5 and J usage is TRBJ1-6; D gene unclear. CDR1 MNHEY and CDR2 SVGAGI come from the germline V gene. The CDR3 contains 14 residues. Trimming removed 5 bases from V and 7 bases from J, with 12 bases in between.

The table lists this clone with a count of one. The CDR3 region has the DNA TGTGCCAGCATGCCCCCAGGGGCTCAACGGGGGGCCAACGTCCTGACTTTC. Translation gives CASMPPGAQRGANVLTF. V and J are TRBV2 and TRBJ2-6; a weak D match, TRBD1 (6 bases). Germline loops: CDR1 SNHLY, CDR2 FYNNEI. This CDR3 has 17 amino acids. Trimming shortened V by 7 bases and J by 4 bases, and 20 bases separated the two germline ends.

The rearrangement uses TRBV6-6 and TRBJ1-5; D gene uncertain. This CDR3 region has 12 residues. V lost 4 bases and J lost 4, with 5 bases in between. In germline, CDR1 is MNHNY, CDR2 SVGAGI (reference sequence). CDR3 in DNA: TGTGCCAGCAGTTCCAGAAATCAGCCCCAGCATTTT. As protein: CASSSRNQPQHF.

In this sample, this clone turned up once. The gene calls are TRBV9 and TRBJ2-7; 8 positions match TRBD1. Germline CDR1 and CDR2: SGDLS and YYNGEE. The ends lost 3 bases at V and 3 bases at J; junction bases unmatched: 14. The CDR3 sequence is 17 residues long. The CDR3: CASSARLGQGAHYEQYF. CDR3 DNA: TGTGCCAGCAGCGCACGATTGGGGCAGGGGGCTCACTACGAGCAGTACTTC. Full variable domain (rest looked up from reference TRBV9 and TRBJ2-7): DSGVTQTPKHLITATGQRVTLRCSPRSGDLSVYWYQQSLDQGLQFLIQYYNGEERAKGNILERFSAQQFPDLHSELNLSSLELGDSALYFCASSARLGQGAHYEQYFGPGTRLTVT.

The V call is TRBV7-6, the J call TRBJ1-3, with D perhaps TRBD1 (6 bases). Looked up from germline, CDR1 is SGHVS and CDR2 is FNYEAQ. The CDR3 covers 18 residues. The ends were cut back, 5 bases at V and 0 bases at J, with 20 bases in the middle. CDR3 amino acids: CASSLRGATMSSGNTIYF. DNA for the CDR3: TGTGCCAGCAGCCTCAGGGGCGCCACTATGAGCTCTGGAAACACCATATATTTT.

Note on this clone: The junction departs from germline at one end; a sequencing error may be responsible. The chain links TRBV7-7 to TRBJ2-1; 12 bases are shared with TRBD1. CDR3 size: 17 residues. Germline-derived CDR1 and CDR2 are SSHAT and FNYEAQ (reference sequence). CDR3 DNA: TGTGCTAGCAGCAGGGAGTCCGGGACAGGGGGCTCCAATGAGCAGTTCTTC. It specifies CASSRESGTGGSNEQFF.

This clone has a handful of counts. The CDR3 here is CASSVGRGRDTQYF. In DNA, the CDR3 is TGTGCCAGCAGCGTAGGGAGGGGGCGAGATACGCAGTATTTT. The chain links TRBV9 to TRBJ2-3, with D maybe TRBD1 (7 bases). This CDR3 is built from 14 residues. V dropped 0 bases and J dropped 5 bases, with 10 bases sitting between them. Germline CDR1 is SGDLS and CDR2 is YYNGEE.

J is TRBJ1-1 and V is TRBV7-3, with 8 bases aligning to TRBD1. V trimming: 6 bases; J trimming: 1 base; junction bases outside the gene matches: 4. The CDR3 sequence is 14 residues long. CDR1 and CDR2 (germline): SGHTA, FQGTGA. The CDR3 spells CASRRTGWNTEAFF. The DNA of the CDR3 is TGTGCCAGCAGGCGGACAGGGTGGAACACTGAAGCTTTCTTT.

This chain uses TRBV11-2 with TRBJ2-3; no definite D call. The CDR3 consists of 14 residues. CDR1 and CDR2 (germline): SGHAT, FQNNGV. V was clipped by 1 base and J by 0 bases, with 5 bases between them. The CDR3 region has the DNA TGTGCCAGCAGCTTAGTCTTAAGCACAGATACGCAGTATTTT. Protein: CASSLVLSTDTQYF. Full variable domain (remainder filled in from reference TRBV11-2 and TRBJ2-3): EAGVAQSPRYKIIEKRQSVAFWCNPISGHATLYWYQQILGQGPKLLIQFQNNGVVDDSQLPKDRFSAERLKGVDSTLKIQPAKLEDSAVYLCASSLVLSTDTQYFGPGTRLTVL.

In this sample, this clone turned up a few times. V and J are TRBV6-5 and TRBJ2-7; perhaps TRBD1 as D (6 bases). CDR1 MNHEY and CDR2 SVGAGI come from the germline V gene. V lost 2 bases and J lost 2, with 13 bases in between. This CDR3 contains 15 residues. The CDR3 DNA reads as TGTGCCAGCAGTTACGTACAGGGCAGGCCCTACGAGCAGTACTTC. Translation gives CASSYVQGRPYEQYF.

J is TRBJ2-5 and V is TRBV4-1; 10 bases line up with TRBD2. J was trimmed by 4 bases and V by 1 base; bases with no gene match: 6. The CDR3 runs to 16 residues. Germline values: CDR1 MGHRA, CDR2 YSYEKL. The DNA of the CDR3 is TGCGCCAGCAGCCAAGGAATAGCGGGGGGCGTAGAGACCCAGTACTTC. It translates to CASSQGIAGGVETQYF.

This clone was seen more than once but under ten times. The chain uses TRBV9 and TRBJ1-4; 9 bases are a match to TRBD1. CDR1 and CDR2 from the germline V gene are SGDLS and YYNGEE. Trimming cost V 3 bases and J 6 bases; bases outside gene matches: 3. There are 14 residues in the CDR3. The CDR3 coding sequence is TGTGCCAGCAGCGAGGGACAGGGAGATGAAAAACTGTTTTTT. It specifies CASSEGQGDEKLFF.

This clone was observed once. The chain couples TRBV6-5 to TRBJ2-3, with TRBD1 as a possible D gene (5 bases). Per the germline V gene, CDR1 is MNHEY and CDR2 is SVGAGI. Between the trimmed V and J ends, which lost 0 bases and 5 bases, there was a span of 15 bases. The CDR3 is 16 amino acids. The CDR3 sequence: CASSYSRITGGDTQYF. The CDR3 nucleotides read TGTGCCAGCAGTTACTCCAGGATAACAGGTGGAGATACGCAGTATTTT.

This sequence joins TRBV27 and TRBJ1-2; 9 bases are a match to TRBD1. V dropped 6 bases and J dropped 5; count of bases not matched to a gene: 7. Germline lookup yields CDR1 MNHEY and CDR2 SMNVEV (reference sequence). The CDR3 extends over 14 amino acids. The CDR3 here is CASSEQGAPYGYTF. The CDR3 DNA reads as TGTGCCAGCAGCGAACAGGGGGCCCCTTATGGCTACACCTTC.

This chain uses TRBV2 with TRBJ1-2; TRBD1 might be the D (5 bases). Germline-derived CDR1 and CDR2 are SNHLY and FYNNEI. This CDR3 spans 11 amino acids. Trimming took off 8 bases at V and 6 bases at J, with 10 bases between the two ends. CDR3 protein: CASRGEDGYTF. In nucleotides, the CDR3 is TGTGCCAGCCGAGGGGAGGATGGCTACACCTTC.

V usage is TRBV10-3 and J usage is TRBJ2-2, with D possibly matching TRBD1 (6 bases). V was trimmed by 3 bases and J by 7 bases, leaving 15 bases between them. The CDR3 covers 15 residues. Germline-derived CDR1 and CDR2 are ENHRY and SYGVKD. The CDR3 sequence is CAISEWGPGVGELFF. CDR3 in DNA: TGTGCCATCAGTGAATGGGGGCCAGGGGTCGGGGAGCTGTTTTTT.

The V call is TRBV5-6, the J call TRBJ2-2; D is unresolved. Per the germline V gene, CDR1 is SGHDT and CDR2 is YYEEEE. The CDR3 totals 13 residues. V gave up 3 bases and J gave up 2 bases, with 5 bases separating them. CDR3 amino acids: CASSSYNTGELFF. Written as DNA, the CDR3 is TGTGCCAGCAGCTCCTATAACACCGGGGAGCTGTTTTTT.